The 10 T cell receptor beta chains below all came from one sample that was sequenced in a study of T cell responses to AZD1222 COVID-19 vaccine. Here immunoSEQ multiplex PCR was the method, and the copy in TCRdb shows in-frame clones only, minus some. Of under 150,000 clones listed, roughly 85% are singletons. Sequencing was performed on peripheral blood, taken 28 days after the second dose of the MenACWY control vaccine. The receptors derive from an adult who received the MenACWY meningococcal vaccine as a control.

The rearrangement uses TRBV5-1 and TRBJ1-2; maybe TRBD1 (6 bases). Looked up from germline, CDR1 is SGHRS and CDR2 is YFSETQ. The CDR3 is 13 residues long. Trimming took 4 bases from V and 4 from J, leaving 11 bases between them. CDR3 DNA: TGCGCCAGCAGCCGACAGGACAGCTATGGCTACACCTTC. Protein sequence: CASSRQDSYGYTF.

The chain couples TRBV11-2 to TRBJ1-5, with D tentatively TRBD1 (5 bases). Trimming cost V 5 bases and J 9 bases, with 14 bases left between them. The CDR3 has 13 amino acids. Germline CDR1 and CDR2: SGHAT and FQNNGV. The CDR3 bases are TGTGCCAGCAGCCGCGGGACTCCGGGGCCCCAGCATTTT. Translation: CASSRGTPGPQHF.

The chain uses TRBV18 and TRBJ1-2; D gene uncertain. Trimming shortened V by 5 bases and J by 4 bases, and 14 bases separated the two germline ends. The CDR3 covers 14 residues. Germline V gives CDR1 KGHSH, CDR2 LQKENI. CDR3 loop: CASSTEQFSYGYTF. The CDR3 bases are TGTGCCAGCTCAACTGAACAGTTTTCCTATGGCTACACCTTC.

The J gene is TRBJ1-4, the V gene TRBV5-1; TRBD1 matches at 11 bases. The CDR3 runs to 15 residues. Looked up from germline, CDR1 is SGHRS and CDR2 is YFSETQ. The V gene end was trimmed by 5 bases and the J gene end by 7 bases; junction bases not matched to a gene: 7. The CDR3 sequence is CASRGMGQGVEKLFF. CDR3 bases: TGCGCCAGCAGGGGTATGGGACAGGGGGTTGAAAAACTGTTTTTT.

Only one count was recorded for this clone. The chain recombines TRBV19 with TRBJ2-1; 10 nucleotides align to TRBD2. This CDR3 spans 15 amino acids. With V trimmed by 3 bases and J by 5 bases, 4 bases remained unmatched. Germline-derived CDR1 and CDR2 are LNHDA and SQIVND (reference sequence). The CDR3 reads CASSISGRADNEQFF. The CDR3 DNA reads as TGTGCCAGTAGTATCAGCGGGAGGGCCGACAATGAGCAGTTCTTC.

The J gene is TRBJ1-6, the V gene TRBV15, with D hard to call. The V gene lost 1 base and the J gene lost 10 bases, with 14 bases spanning the gap. The CDR3 loop spans 15 amino acids. CDR1 and CDR2 (germline): LNHNV, YYDKDF (reference sequence). Written as DNA, the CDR3 is TGTGCCACCAGCAGAGTGACGGCCGTAGGATCACCCCTCCACTTT. This codes for CATSRVTAVGSPLHF. The full variable domain, completed using reference TRBV15 and TRBJ1-6, is DAMVIQNPRYQVTQFGKPVTLSCSQTLNHNVMYWYQQKSSQAPKLLFHYYDKDFNNEADTPDNFQSRRPNTSFCFLDIRSPGLGDTAMYLCATSRVTAVGSPLHFGNGTRLTVT.

The chain has TRBV7-9 and TRBJ2-1; perhaps TRBD2 as D (7 bases). CDR3 length: 15 residues. V was cut by 1 base and J by 5 bases, with 12 bases left in between. The germline gives CDR1 SEHNR, CDR2 FQNEAQ (reference sequence). CDR3 nucleotides: TGTGCCAGCAGCTTAGTCGGGGGGCTCGACAATGAGCAGTTCTTC. Its translation: CASSLVGGLDNEQFF.

The chain recombines TRBV27 with TRBJ1-4; D is ambiguous. The V and J ends lost 6 bases and 8 bases respectively, with 10 bases between them. The germline CDR1 and CDR2 sequences are MNHEY and SMNVEV (reference sequence). The CDR3 covers 12 residues. The chain's CDR3 is CASSPPGEKLFF. DNA of the CDR3: TGTGCCAGCAGCCCCCCGGGCGAAAAACTGTTTTTT.

The chain has TRBV28 and TRBJ2-5; no clear D. Trimming removed 7 bases at V and 5 bases at J, with 8 bases between. The CDR3 is made up of 11 amino acids. Germline V lookup: CDR1 MDHEN, CDR2 SYDVKM. The CDR3 here is CASTTRETQYF. CDR3 DNA: TGTGCCAGCACTACACGTGAGACCCAGTACTTC.

This clone appeared a single time. The V call is TRBV11-1, the J call TRBJ2-7, with 9 nucleotides matching TRBD1. V was pared by 5 bases and J by 4 bases, with 9 bases of the junction left unmatched. The germline gives CDR1 SGHAT, CDR2 FQDESV (reference sequence). The CDR3 is 15 amino acids. The CDR3 is CASSADRGILYEQYF. In DNA form, the CDR3 reads TGTGCCAGCAGCGCCGACAGGGGGATCCTATACGAGCAGTACTTC.